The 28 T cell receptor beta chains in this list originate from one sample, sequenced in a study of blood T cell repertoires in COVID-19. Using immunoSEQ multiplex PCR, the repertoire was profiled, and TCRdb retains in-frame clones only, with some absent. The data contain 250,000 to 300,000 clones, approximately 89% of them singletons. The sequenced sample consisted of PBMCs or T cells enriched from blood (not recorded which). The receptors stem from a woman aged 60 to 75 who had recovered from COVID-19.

The CDR3 sequence is CASTYVALTSGEQFF. The CDR3 DNA is TGCGCCAGCACCTATGTGGCCCTTACCTCGGGGGAGCAGTTCTTC. The chain carries TRBV5-1 and TRBJ2-1; a possible D gene is TRBD2 (5 bases). This CDR3 region has 15 residues. Germline CDR1 reads SGHRS; CDR2 reads YFSETQ. V was pared by 6 bases and J by 10 bases, with 23 bases between.

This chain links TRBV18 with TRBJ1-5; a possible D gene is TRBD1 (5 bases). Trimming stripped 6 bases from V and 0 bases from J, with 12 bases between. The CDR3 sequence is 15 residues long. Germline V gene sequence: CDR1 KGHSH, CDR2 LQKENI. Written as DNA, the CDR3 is TGTGCCAGCTCCCCGACAGTTAATAGCAATCAGCCCCAGCATTTT. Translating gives CASSPTVNSNQPQHF.

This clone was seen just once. The CDR3 loop reads CASSQGQKTEAFF. In DNA, the CDR3 is TGTGCCAGCTCCCAGGGACAGAAGACTGAAGCTTTCTTT. The rearrangement uses TRBV18 and TRBJ1-1; 7 bases are a match to TRBD1. The CDR3 has 13 residues. J gave up 5 bases and V 6 bases, and 6 bases lay outside the gene matches. From germline, CDR1 is KGHSH and CDR2 LQKENI.

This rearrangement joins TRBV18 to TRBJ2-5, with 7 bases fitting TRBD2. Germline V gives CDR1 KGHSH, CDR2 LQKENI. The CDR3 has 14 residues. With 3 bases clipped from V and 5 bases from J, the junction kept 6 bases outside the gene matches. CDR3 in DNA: TGTGCCAGCTCACCGAGTAGCGGGTCGGAGACCCAGTACTTC. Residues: CASSPSSGSETQYF.

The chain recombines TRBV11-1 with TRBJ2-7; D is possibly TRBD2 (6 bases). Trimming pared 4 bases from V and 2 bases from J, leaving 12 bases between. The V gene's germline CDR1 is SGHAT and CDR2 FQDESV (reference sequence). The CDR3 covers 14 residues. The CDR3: CASSSDRGTYEQYF. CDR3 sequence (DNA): TGTGCCAGCAGCTCGGACCGCGGGACCTACGAGCAGTACTTC.

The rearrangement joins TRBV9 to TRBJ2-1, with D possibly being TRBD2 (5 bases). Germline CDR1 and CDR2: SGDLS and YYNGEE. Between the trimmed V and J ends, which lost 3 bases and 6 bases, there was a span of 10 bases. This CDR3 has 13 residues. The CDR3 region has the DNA TGTGCCAGCAGCGGAACTAGTTTCAATGAGCAGTTCTTC. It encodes CASSGTSFNEQFF.

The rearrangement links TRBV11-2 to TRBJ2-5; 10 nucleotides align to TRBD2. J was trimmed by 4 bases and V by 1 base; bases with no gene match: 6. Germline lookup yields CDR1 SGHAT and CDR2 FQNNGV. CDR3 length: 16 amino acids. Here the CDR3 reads CASSLGRLAGVETQYF. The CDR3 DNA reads TGTGCCAGCAGCTTAGGCAGGCTAGCGGGGGTAGAGACCCAGTACTTC.

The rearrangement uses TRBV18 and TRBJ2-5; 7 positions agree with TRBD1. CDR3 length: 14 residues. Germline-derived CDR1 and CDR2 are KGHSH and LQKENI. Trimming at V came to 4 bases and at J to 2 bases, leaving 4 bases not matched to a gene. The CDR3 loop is CASSRRDRQETQYF. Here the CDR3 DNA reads TGTGCCAGCTCACGCCGGGACAGACAAGAGACCCAGTACTTC. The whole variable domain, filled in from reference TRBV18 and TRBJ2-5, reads NAGVMQNPRHLVRRRGQEARLRCSPMKGHSHVYWYRQLPEEGLKFMVYLQKENIIDESGMPKERFSAEFPKEGPSILRIQQVVRGDSAAYFCASSRRDRQETQYFGPGTRLLVL.

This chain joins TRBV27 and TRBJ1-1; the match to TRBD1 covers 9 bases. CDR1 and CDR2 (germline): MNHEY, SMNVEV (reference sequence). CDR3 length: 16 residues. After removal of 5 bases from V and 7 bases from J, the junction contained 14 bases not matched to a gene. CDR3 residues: CASSLVGPQGAGEAFF. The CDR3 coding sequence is TGTGCCAGCAGTCTCGTGGGGCCACAGGGGGCTGGTGAAGCTTTCTTT.

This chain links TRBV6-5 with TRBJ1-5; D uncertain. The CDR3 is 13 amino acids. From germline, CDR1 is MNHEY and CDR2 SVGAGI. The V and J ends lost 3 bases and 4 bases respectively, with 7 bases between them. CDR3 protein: CASSYVANQPQHF. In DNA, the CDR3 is TGTGCCAGCAGTTATGTTGCGAATCAGCCCCAGCATTTT.

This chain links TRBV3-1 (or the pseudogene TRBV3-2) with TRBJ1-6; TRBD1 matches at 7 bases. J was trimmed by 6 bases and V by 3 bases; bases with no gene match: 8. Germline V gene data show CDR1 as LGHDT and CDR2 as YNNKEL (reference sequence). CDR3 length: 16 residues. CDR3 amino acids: CASSQLLTGPNSPLHF. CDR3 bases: TGTGCCAGCAGCCAGCTACTGACAGGGCCTAATTCACCCCTCCACTTT.

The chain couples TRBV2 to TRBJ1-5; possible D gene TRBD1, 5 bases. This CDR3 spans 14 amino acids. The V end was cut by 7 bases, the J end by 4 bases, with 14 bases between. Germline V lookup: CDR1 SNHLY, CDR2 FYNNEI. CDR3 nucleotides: TGTGCCAGCAAGGGCCAGGGTTGGAATCAGCCCCAGCATTTT. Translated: CASKGQGWNQPQHF.

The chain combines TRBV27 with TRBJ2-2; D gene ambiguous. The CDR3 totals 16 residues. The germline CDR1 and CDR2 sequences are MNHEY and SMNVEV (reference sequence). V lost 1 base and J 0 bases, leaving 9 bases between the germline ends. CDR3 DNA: TGTGCCAGCAGTTTATTATCCAGGACGAACACCGGGGAGCTGTTTTTT. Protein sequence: CASSLLSRTNTGELFF.

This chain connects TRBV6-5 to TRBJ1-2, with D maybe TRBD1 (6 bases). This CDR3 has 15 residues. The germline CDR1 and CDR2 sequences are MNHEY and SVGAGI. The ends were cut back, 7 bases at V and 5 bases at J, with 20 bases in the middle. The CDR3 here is CASTPTSGASYGYTF. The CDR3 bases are TGTGCCAGCACCCCGACCTCAGGGGCCTCTTATGGCTACACCTTC.

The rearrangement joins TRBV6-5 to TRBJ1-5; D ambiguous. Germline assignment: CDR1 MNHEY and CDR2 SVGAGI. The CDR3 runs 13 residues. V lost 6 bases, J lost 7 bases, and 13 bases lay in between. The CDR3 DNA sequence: TGTGCCAGCAGCCCCTTAAGGGAGCAGCCCCAGCATTTT. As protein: CASSPLREQPQHF.

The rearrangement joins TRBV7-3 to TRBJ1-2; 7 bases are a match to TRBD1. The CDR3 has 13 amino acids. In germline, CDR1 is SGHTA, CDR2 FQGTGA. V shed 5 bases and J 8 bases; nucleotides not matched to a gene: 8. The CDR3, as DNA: TGTGCCAGCAGCCCCCTTTACAGGGGCGGCTACACCTTC. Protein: CASSPLYRGGYTF.

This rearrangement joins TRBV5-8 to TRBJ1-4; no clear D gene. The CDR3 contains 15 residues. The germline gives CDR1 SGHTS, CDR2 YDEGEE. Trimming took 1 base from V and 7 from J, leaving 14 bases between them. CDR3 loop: CASSLRDGGSEKLFF. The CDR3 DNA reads TGTGCCAGCAGCTTGAGGGATGGAGGGTCTGAAAAACTGTTTTTT.

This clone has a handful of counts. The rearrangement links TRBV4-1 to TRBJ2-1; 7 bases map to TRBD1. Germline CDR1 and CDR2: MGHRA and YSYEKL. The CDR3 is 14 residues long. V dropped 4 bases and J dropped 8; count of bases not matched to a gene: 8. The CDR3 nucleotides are TGCGCCAGCAGCCCCGAGGGACAGTACGATGAGCAGTTCTTC. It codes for CASSPEGQYDEQFF.

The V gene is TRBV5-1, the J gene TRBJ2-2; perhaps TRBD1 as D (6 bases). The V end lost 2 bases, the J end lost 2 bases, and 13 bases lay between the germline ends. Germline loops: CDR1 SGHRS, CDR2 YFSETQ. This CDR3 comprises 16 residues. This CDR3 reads CASSFSGQRNTGELFF. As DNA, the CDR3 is TGCGCCAGCAGCTTTTCTGGACAGAGAAACACCGGGGAGCTGTTTTTT.

Here the CDR3 reads CATSDVNQPQHF. The CDR3 DNA is TGTGCCACCAGTGATGTAAATCAGCCCCAGCATTTT. The rearrangement uses TRBV24-1 and TRBJ1-5; D ambiguous. This CDR3 is built from 12 residues. Per germline, CDR1 KGHDR and CDR2 SFDVKD. Deletions cut 3 bases from V and 4 bases from J, with 3 bases between.

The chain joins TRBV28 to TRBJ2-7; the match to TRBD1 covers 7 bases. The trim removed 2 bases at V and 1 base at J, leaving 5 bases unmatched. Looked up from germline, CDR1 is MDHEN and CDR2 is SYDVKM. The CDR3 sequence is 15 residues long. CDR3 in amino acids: CASSLRGTASYEQYF. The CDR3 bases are TGTGCCAGCAGTTTAAGAGGGACAGCTTCCTACGAGCAGTACTTC.

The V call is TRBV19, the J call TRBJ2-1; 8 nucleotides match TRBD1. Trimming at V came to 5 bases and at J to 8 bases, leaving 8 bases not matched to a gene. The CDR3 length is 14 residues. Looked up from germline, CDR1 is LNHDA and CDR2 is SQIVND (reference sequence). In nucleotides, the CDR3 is TGTGCCAGTAGTCCCGGACAGGGTATGTATGAGCAGTTCTTC. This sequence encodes CASSPGQGMYEQFF.

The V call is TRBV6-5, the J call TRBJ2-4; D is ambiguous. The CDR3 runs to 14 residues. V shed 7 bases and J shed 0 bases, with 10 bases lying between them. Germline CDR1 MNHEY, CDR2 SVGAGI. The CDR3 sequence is CASNFELAKNIQYF. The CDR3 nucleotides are TGTGCCAGCAACTTCGAACTAGCCAAAAACATTCAGTACTTC.

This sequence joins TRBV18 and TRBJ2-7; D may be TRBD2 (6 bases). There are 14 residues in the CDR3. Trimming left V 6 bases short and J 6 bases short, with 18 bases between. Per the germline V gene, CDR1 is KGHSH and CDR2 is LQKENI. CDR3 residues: CASSPTKEGGEQYF. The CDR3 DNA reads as TGTGCCAGCTCCCCCACTAAGGAGGGCGGCGAGCAGTACTTC.

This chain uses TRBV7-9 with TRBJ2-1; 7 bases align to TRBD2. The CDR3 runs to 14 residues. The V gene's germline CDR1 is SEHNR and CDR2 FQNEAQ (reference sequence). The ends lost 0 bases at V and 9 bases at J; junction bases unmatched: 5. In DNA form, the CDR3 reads TGTGCCAGCAGCTTAGCAGGGACTACCATTGAGCAGTTCTTC. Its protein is CASSLAGTTIEQFF.

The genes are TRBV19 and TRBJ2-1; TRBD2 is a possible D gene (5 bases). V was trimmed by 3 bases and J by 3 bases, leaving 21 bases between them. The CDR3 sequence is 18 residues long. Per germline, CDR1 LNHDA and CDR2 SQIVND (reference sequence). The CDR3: CASSIGVEFTIHYNEQFF. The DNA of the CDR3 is TGTGCCAGTAGTATCGGGGTGGAGTTTACCATACACTACAATGAGCAGTTCTTC. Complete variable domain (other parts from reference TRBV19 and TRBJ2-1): DGGITQSPKYLFRKEGQNVTLSCEQNLNHDAMYWYRQDPGQGLRLIYYSQIVNDFQKGDIAEGYSVSREKKESFPLTVTSAQKNPTAFYLCASSIGVEFTIHYNEQFFGPGTRLTVL.

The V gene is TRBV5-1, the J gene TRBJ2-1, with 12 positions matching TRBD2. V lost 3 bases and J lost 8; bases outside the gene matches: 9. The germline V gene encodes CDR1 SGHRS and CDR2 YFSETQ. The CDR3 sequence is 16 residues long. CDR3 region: CASSSLASGRGHEQFF. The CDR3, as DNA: TGCGCCAGCAGCTCCCTAGCTAGCGGGAGGGGCCATGAGCAGTTCTTC.

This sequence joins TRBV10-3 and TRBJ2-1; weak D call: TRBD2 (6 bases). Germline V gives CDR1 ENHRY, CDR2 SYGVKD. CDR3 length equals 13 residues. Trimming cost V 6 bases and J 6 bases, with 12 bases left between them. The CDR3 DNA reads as TGTGCCATCAGCGGGACTTTTGGCAATGAGCAGTTCTTC. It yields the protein CAISGTFGNEQFF.